This section outlines one T cell receptor beta chain sequence together with its context. The identical CDR3 is also encoded by other nucleotide sequences in the sample. The entry originates in a study of T cell changes during pregnancy in multiple sclerosis. Germline loops: CDR1 LNHDA, CDR2 SQIVND (reference sequence). The CDR3 runs 16 residues. V lost 3 bases and J lost 1; bases outside the gene matches: 1. The table came from immunoSEQ multiplex PCR; TCRdb's copy has only in-frame clones and leaves some out. The data hold tens of thousands of clones, with roughly 92% observed a single time. This clonotype originated in a female donor in good health, enrolled as a control in a pregnancy study. The chain uses TRBV19 and TRBJ2-6; 9 bases fit TRBD2. This specimen was peripheral blood, taken in the third trimester of pregnancy. CDR3 sequence: CASSIAGGSGANVLTF. Written as DNA, the CDR3 is TGTGCCAGTAGTATCGCGGGAGGGTCTGGGGCCAACGTCCTGACTTTC.